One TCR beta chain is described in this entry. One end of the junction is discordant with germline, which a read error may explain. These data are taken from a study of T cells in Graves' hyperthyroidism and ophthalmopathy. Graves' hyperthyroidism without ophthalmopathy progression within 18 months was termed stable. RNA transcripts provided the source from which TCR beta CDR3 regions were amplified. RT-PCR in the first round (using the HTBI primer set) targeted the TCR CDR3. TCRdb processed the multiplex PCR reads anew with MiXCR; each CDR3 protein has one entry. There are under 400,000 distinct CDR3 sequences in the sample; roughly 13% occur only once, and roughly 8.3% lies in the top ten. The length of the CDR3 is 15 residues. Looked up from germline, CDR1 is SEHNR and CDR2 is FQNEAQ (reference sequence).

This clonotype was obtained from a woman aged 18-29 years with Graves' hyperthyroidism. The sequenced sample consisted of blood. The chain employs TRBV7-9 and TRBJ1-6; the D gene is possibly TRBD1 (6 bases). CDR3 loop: CASSFGAGVNLPLHF. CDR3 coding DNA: TGTGCCAGCAGCTTTGGGGCAGGGGTCAATTTACCCCTCCACTTT.